Given below is one T cell receptor beta chain in context. Its antigen is unidentified. With 3 bases clipped from V and 4 bases from J, the junction kept 8 bases outside the gene matches. Germline V lookup: CDR1 SGDLS, CDR2 YYNGEE. This CDR3 has 15 residues. Libraries were prepared by immunoSEQ multiplex PCR; TCRdb keeps only in-frame clonotypes and omits some of them. The data hold around 110,000 clones, with around 89% observed a single time. This specimen comes from a study of PD-L1 blockade in urothelial cancer. Across the whole study: The study started patients on atezolizumab around 2014, giving 1,200 mg intravenously every 3 weeks. Whole-study results and caveats: Lower pretreatment blood TCR clonality, under the median, predicted better survival, researchers reported.

Time point here: peripheral blood 6 weeks after treatment start. The sample in question was PBMCs, obtained around atezolizumab (anti-PD-L1) treatment. The rearrangement joins TRBV9 to TRBJ2-3; 7 nucleotides align to TRBD1. The clonotype was recovered from a man aged 60 to 69 with urothelial cancer. The CDR3 nucleotides are TGTGCCAGCAGCGCCAGGGGGAGTTCATCAGATACGCAGTATTTT. Protein: CASSARGSSSDTQYF.